Sequencing of this T cell receptor beta chain was carried out in a study of cytomegalovirus exposure and HLA in healthy donors. To note about this clone: No antigen is known for it.

The CDR3 length is 17 residues. V dropped 1 base and J dropped 1 base, with 16 bases sitting between them. Looked up from germline, CDR1 is SGHAT and CDR2 is FQNNGV. Study-wide points: Rarity characterized most TCR sequences, yet some public TCRs appeared in many donors. One variant, a missense change in DCLRE1C, was linked in a later analysis to TCR beta V- and J-gene trimming. It was 150 to 200 TCR beta chains that were listed as cytomegalovirus-associated.

The PCR used 60 Vbeta and 13 Jbeta primers. Some clones are missing from TCRdb's copy, which holds only in-frame ones; the method was immunoSEQ multiplex PCR. The data show 210,000 or so clones, roughly 78% seen once. The V gene is TRBV11-2, the J gene TRBJ1-1; D is possibly TRBD1 (5 bases). Sequencing input: PBMCs. This TCR was recovered from a boy aged 5-17 years in good health and CMV-seronegative. CDR3 loop: CASSLGDRSNPNTEAFF. The DNA for the CDR3 is TGTGCCAGCAGCTTAGGTGACAGAAGCAACCCGAACACTGAAGCTTTCTTT.